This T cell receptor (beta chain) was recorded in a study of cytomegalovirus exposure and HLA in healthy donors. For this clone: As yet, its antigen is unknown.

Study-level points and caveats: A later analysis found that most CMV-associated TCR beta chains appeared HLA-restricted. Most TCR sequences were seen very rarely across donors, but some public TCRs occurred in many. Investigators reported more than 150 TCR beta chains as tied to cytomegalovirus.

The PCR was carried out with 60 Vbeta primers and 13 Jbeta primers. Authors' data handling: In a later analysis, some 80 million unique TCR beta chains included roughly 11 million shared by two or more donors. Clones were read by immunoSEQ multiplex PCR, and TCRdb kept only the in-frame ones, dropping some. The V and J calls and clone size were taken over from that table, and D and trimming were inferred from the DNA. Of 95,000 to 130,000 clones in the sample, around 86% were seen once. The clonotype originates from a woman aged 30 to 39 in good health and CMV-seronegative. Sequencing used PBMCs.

CDR3 loop: CASSFLGSYGLGSGADTQYF. As DNA, the CDR3 is TGTGCCAGCAGTTTCCTTGGCAGCTACGGACTAGGATCAGGAGCAGATACGCAGTATTTT. J is TRBJ2-3 and V is TRBV28; TRBD2 matches 7 bases. Germline V gene lookup returns CDR1 MDHEN and CDR2 SYDVKM. J was trimmed by 4 bases and V by 3 bases; bases with no gene match: 22. The CDR3 loop spans 20 amino acids.